This T cell receptor (beta chain) was documented in a study of T cell repertoires in cytomegalovirus infection. Turning to the study itself: Evidence of both CMV infection and a matching HLA type came from public TCR beta signatures. Findings and limits, study-wide: Clonotype analysis showed dominance of the ex vivo response by HLA-C-restricted CMV-specific TCR beta clonotypes.

In its sample, this clonotype was seen a few times. Antigen specificity is unknown. This CDR3 contains 16 residues. Trimming pared 1 base from V and 3 bases from J, leaving 13 bases between. Using its own MiXCR run on the reads, TCRdb lists one record per CDR3 protein. The sample records about 450,000 distinct CDR3 sequences, 30% to 40% being singletons. Sequencing was carried out using PBMCs. The source of this sequence is a human donor in good health (CMV status not recorded). Some clones in this sample may be carry-over from other donors' samples. The genes are TRBV12-3 or TRBV12-4 and TRBJ2-1; D not certain. CDR3 region: CASSLEGIPNYNEQFF. The CDR3 DNA is TGTGCCAGCAGTTTAGAAGGGATCCCCAACTACAATGAGCAGTTCTTC.